The sequence of this T cell receptor (beta chain) was determined in a study of blood T cell repertoires in COVID-19. Germline assignment: CDR1 WNHNN and CDR2 SYGVQD (reference sequence). The length of the CDR3 is 17 residues. V was pared by 2 bases and J by 4 bases, with 10 bases of the junction left unmatched. Profiled with immunoSEQ multiplex PCR; TCRdb holds only in-frame clones, not every one. This table holds 250,000 to 350,000 clones, roughly 90% found once. Input material: peripheral blood. This TCR was sampled from a woman between 50 and 59 years old who had recovered from COVID-19. This chain links TRBV10-1 with TRBJ2-1; 8 positions agree with TRBD2. Here the CDR3 reads CASSEPNLAGLYNEQFF. As DNA, the CDR3 is TGCGCCAGCAGTGAGCCCAACCTAGCGGGCCTTTACAATGAGCAGTTCTTC.